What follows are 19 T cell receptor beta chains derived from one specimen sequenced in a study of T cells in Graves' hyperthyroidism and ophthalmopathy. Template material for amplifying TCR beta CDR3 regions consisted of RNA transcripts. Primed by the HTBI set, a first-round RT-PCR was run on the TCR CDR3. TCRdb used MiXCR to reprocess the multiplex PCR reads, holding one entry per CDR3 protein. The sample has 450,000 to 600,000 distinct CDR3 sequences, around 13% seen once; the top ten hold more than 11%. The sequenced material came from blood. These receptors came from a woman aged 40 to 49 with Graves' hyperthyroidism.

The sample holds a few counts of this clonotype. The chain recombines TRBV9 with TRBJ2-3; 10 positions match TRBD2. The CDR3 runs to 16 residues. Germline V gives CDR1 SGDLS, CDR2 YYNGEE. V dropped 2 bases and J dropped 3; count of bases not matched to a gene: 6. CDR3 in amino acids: CASSVPSGSGTDTQYF. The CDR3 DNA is TGTGCCAGCAGCGTCCCTAGCGGGAGTGGGACAGATACGCAGTATTTT.

For the CDR3, the DNA is TGTGCCAGCGCCCTGTCGCGAGAGAGGCATAGCAATCAGCCCCAGCATTTT. Its translation is CASALSRERHSNQPQHF. The chain employs TRBV27 and TRBJ1-5, with no clear D. CDR3 size: 17 residues. Trimming removed 8 bases from V and 0 bases from J, with 20 bases in between. The V gene's germline CDR1 is MNHEY and CDR2 SMNVEV (reference sequence).

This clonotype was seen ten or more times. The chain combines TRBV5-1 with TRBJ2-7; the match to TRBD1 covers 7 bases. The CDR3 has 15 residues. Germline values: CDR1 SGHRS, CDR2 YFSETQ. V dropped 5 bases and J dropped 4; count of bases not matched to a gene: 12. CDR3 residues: CASRSLGQELYEQYF. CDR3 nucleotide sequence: TGCGCCAGCAGGTCCCTCGGACAGGAGCTTTACGAGCAGTACTTC.

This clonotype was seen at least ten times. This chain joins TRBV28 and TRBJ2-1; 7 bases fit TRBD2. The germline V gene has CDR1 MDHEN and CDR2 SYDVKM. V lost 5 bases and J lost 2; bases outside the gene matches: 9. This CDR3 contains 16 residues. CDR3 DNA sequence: TGTGCCAGCAGTGATCAGGGAGCGGGAACCTACAATGAGCAGTTCTTC. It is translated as CASSDQGAGTYNEQFF.

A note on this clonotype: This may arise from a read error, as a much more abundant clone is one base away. The CDR3 here is CASSSRGPPHPQETQYF. CDR3 bases: TGTGCCAGCAGCTCCCGGGGGCCACCTCACCCCCAAGAGACCCAGTACTTC. The rearrangement uses TRBV7-2 and TRBJ2-5; the D call may be TRBD1 or TRBD2 (6 bases each). The CDR3 spans 17 residues. The germline V gene encodes CDR1 SGHTA and CDR2 FQGNSA. Trimming cost V 4 bases and J 1 base, with 19 bases left between them.

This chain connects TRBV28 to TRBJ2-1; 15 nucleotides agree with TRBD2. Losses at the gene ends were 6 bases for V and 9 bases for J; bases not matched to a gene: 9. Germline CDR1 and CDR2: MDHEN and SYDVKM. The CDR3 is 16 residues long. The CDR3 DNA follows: TGTGCCAGCAGCTGGACTAGCGGGAGGGCCTGGAGTGAGCAGTTCTTC. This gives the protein CASSWTSGRAWSEQFF.

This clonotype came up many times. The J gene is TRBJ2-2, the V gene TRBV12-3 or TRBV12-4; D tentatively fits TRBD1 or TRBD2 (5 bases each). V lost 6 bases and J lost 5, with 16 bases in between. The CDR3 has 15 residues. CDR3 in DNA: TGTGCCAGCAGCCCCTTGGGGACCCAAACCGGGGAGCTGTTTTTT. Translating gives CASSPLGTQTGELFF.

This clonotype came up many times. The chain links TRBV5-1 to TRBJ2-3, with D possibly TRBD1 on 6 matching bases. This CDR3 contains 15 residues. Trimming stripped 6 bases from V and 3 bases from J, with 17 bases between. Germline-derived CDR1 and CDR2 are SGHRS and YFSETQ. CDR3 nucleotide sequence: TGCGCCAGCAACCCACAGGGATTCTGGACAGATACGCAGTATTTT. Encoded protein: CASNPQGFWTDTQYF.

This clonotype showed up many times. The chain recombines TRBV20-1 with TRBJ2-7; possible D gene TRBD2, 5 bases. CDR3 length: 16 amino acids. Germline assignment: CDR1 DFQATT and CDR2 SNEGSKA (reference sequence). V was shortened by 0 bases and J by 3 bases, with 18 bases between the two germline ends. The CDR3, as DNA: TGCAGTGCTAGAGATGAGGGAAGAAGGTCGGGCTACGAGCAGTACTTC. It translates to CSARDEGRRSGYEQYF.

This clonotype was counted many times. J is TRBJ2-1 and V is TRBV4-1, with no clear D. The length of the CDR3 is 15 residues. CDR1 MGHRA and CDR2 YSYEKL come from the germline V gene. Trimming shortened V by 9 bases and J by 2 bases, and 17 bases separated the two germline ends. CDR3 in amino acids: CASTLTVGTYNEQFF. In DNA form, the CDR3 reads TGCGCCAGTACACTGACCGTCGGCACCTACAATGAGCAGTTCTTC.

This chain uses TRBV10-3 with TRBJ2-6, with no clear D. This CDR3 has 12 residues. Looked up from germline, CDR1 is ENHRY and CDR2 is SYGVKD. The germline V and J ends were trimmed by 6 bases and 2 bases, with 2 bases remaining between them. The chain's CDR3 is CAIRAGANVLTF. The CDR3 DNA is TGTGCCATCAGGGCTGGGGCCAACGTCCTGACTTTC.

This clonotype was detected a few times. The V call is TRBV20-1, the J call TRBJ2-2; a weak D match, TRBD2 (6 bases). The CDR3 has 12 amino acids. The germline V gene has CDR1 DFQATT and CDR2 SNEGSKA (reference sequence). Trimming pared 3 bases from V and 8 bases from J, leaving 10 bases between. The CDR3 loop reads CSARWGVGELFF. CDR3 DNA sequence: TGCAGTGCTAGGTGGGGGGTTGGGGAGCTGTTTTTT.

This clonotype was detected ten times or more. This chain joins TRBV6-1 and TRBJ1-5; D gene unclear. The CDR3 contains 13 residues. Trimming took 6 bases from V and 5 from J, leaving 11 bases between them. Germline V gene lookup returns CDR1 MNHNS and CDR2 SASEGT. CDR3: CASRERRDQPQHF. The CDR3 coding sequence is TGTGCCAGCAGAGAGAGGAGAGATCAGCCCCAGCATTTT.

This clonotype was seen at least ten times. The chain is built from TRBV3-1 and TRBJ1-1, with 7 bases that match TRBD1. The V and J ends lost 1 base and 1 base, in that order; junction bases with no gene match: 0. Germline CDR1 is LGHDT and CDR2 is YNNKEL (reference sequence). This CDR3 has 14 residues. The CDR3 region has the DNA TGTGCCAGCAGCCAAGGGACAGGGAACACTGAAGCTTTCTTT. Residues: CASSQGTGNTEAFF.

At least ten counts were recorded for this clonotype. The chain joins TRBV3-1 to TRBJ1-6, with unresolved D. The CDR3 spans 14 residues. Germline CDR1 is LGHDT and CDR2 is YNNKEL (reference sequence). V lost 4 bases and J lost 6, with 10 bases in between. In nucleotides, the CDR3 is TGTGCCAGCAGCCTCCCCCAGGCTAATTCACCCCTCCACTTT. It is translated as CASSLPQANSPLHF.

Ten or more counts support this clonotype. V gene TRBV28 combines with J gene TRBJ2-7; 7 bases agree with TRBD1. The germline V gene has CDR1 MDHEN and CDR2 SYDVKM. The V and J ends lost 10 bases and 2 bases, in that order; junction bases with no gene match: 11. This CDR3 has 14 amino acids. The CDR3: CATRLPGTAYEQYF. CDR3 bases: TGTGCCACTCGCCTCCCCGGGACAGCCTACGAGCAGTACTTC.

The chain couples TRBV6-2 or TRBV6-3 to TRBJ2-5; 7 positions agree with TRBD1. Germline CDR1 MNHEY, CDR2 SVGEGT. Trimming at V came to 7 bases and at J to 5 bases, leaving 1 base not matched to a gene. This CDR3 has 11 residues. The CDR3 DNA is TGTGCCAGCACGACAGGGGAGACCCAGTACTTC. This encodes CASTTGETQYF.

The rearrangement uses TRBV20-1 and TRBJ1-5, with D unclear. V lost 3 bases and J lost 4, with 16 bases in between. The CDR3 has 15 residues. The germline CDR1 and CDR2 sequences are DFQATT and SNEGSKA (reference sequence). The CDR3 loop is CSASSIWTVNQPQHF. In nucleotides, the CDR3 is TGCAGTGCTAGTAGTATCTGGACGGTGAATCAGCCCCAGCATTTT.

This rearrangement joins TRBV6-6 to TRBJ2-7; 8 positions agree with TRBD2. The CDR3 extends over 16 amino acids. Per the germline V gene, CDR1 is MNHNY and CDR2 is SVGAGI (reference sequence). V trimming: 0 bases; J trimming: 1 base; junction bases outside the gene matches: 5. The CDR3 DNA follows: TGTGCCAGCAGTTACTCGACCGGGACTAGATCCTACGAGCAGTACTTC. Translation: CASSYSTGTRSYEQYF.